The source of this T cell receptor (beta chain) is a study of blood T cell repertoires in COVID-19. Study at large: Acute and convalescent COVID-19 specimens originated in the United States, Italy and Spain. T cells, B-cell-depleted T cells, or PBMCs provided the cDNA or gDNA that served as material.

V trimming: 3 bases; J trimming: 3 bases; junction bases outside the gene matches: 2. The CDR3 contains 14 residues. Per germline, CDR1 SGHNT and CDR2 YYREEE (reference sequence). How the authors handled the data: Nucleated cell number was recorded as an estimate derived from reference gene primer amplification. Using immunoSEQ multiplex PCR, the repertoire was profiled, and TCRdb retains in-frame clones only, with some absent. V, J and clone size are those of that table, while D and trimming were read from the DNA. The sample carries a few hundred thousand clones, just over 85% recorded once. The receptor was derived from a young man who had recovered from COVID-19. The rearrangement links TRBV5-4 to TRBJ2-5; 10 bases are shared with TRBD2. The sample consisted of peripheral blood. This CDR3 reads CASSSSGGEETQYF. In nucleotides, the CDR3 is TGTGCCAGCAGCTCTAGCGGGGGAGAAGAGACCCAGTACTTC.